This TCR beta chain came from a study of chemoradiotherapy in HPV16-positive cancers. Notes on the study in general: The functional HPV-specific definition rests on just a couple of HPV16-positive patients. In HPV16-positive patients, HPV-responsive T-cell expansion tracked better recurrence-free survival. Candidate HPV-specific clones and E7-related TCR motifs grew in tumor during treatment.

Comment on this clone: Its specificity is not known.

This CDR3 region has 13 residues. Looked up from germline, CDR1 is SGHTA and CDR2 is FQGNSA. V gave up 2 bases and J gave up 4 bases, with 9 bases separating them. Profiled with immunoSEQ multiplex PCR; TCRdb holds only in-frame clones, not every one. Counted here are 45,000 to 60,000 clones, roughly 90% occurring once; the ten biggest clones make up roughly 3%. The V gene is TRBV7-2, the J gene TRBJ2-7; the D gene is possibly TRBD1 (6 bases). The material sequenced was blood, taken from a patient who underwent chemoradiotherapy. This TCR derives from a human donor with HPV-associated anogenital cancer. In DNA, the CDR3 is TGTGCCAGCAGCTTAACCAGGGGATACGAGCAGTACTTC. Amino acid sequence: CASSLTRGYEQYF.